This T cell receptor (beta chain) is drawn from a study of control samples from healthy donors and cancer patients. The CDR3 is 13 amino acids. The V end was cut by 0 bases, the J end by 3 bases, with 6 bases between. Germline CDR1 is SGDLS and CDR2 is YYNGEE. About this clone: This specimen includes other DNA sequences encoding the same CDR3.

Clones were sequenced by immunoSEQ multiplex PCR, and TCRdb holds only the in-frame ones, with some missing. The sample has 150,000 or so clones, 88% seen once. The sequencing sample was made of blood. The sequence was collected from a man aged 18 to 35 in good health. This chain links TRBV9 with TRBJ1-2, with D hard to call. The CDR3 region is CASSVGTDYGYTF. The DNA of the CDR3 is TGTGCCAGCAGCGTAGGGACCGACTATGGCTACACCTTC.